This TCR beta chain was captured by sequencing in a study of sequential checkpoint blockade in melanoma. Turning to the study itself: Arm A got nivolumab then ipilimumab; arm B the reverse, 1:1. After both sequences, patients received maintenance nivolumab. Roughly 22 patients had tumor biopsies before treatment and at week 13.

Sample treatment: randomized to nivolumab then ipilimumab (arm A) or the reverse (arm B). This clone turned up a few times. The repertoire was sequenced with immunoSEQ multiplex PCR; TCRdb's copy has only in-frame clones and lacks some. The sample yields around 37,000 clones, roughly 32% seen once. Germline CDR1 MDHEN, CDR2 SYDVKM. V was shortened by 4 bases and J by 0 bases, with 10 bases between the two germline ends. The CDR3 has 15 residues. The chain joins TRBV28 to TRBJ2-4; D call uncertain. Here the sequenced sample was tumor tissue (inferred from file names), taken from a patient given nivolumab and ipilimumab in sequence. The TCR originated in a human donor with melanoma. The CDR3, as DNA: TGTGCCAGCAGTTCCCGACATCTAGCCAAAAACATTCAGTACTTC. This codes for CASSSRHLAKNIQYF.